This T cell receptor (beta chain) was sequenced during a study of T cells in Graves' hyperthyroidism and ophthalmopathy. Study context: Specimen type is peripheral blood, collected at initial diagnosis prior to any treatment.

The V end was cut by 3 bases, the J end by 1 base, with 9 bases between. Germline V CDR1 and CDR2: DFQATT, SNEGSKA (reference sequence). CDR3 length: 13 amino acids. If no ophthalmopathy progression occurred within 18 months, Graves' hyperthyroidism was stable. Amplified TCR beta CDR3 regions came from RNA transcripts. During a first-round RT-PCR of the TCR CDR3, the HTBI primer set was used. TCRdb reprocessed the multiplex PCR reads via MiXCR and lists one record per CDR3 protein. The sample includes some 770,000 distinct CDR3 sequences, roughly 17% of them seen just once. Sequenced material: blood. This clonotype was sampled from a man younger than 30 with Graves' hyperthyroidism. This rearrangement joins TRBV20-1 to TRBJ1-1; D gene ambiguous. For the CDR3, the DNA is TGCAGTGCTAGGCCAGTTTCGAACACTGAAGCTTTCTTT. Residues: CSARPVSNTEAFF.